The 22 T cell receptor beta chains listed next were all sequenced from one sample in a study of blood T cells in healthy people across ages. The use of a sample-barcoded 5' primer and a J-beta primer mix characterized a second PCR of roughly 7 to 11 cycles. TCRdb re-called the 5' RACE reads with MiXCR, one entry per CDR3 protein. The sample consists of fewer than 900,000 distinct CDR3 sequences, approximately 50% of them appearing once. The source material was blood. The receptors stem from a woman aged 55-70 years in good health.

The chain uses TRBV18 and TRBJ1-6; D gene unclear. The CDR3 spans 14 residues. CDR1 is KGHSH and CDR2 is LQKENI in the germline V gene. Trimming removed 2 bases at V and 8 bases at J, with 10 bases between. In DNA, the CDR3 is TGTGCCAGCTCACCAGGCGGGTATGATTCACCCCTCCACTTT. Protein: CASSPGGYDSPLHF.

The rearrangement joins TRBV20-1 to TRBJ1-5; D unclear. The CDR3 is made up of 15 amino acids. Trimming shortened V by 6 bases and J by 0 bases, and 15 bases separated the two germline ends. Germline lookup yields CDR1 DFQATT and CDR2 SNEGSKA (reference sequence). For the CDR3, the DNA is TGCAGTGCACGAGGAGAGTCTCATAGCAATCAGCCCCAGCATTTT. Residues: CSARGESHSNQPQHF.

This sequence joins TRBV20-1 and TRBJ1-4; 7 positions match TRBD1. The germline V gene encodes CDR1 DFQATT and CDR2 SNEGSKA (reference sequence). V lost 6 bases, J lost 0 bases, and 7 bases stayed unmatched. There are 15 residues in the CDR3. CDR3: CSAHRDSATNEKLFF. Here the CDR3 DNA reads TGCAGTGCACATAGGGACAGTGCAACTAATGAAAAACTGTTTTTT.

The V and J genes are TRBV7-9 and TRBJ2-7; the D gene is possibly TRBD1 (6 bases). The CDR3 runs to 15 residues. Trimming removed 5 bases from V and 3 bases from J, with 17 bases in between. Germline values: CDR1 SEHNR, CDR2 FQNEAQ (reference sequence). The CDR3 loop is CASSPPDRKIYEQYF. The CDR3 coding sequence is TGTGCCAGCAGCCCCCCCGACAGGAAAATCTACGAGCAGTACTTC.

V is TRBV28 and J is TRBJ2-1; 8 bases fit TRBD2. Trimming cost V 6 bases and J 5 bases; bases outside gene matches: 12. CDR1 and CDR2 from the germline V gene are MDHEN and SYDVKM. This CDR3 is 16 amino acids long. The DNA for the CDR3 is TGTGCCAGCAGATCGACAGCGGGAGCGGGCCACAATGAGCAGTTCTTC. Protein sequence: CASRSTAGAGHNEQFF.

This clonotype has a handful of counts. The chain uses TRBV7-2 and TRBJ2-1; TRBD1 agrees at 7 bases. CDR1 is SGHTA and CDR2 is FQGNSA in the germline V gene. The length of the CDR3 is 16 residues. J lost 2 bases, V lost 5 bases, and 9 bases had no gene match. CDR3 region: CASSPRQGSAYNEQFF. In nucleotides, the CDR3 is TGTGCCAGCAGCCCCCGACAGGGATCGGCCTACAATGAGCAGTTCTTC.

In the case of this clonotype: One base away lies a much larger clone, so this may be a sequencing read error. The chain employs TRBV20-1 and TRBJ2-5; 9 positions match TRBD1. The DNA end lines up better with TRBJ2-1; the J call may be wrong. The CDR3 sequence is 13 residues long. Germline V CDR1 and CDR2: DFQATT, SNEGSKA (reference sequence). This chain's CDR3 is CSALDRGQETQFF. CDR3 DNA: TGCAGTGCTTTGGACAGGGGCCAAGAGACCCAGTTCTTC.

The genes are TRBV6-2 or TRBV6-3 and TRBJ2-1; D ambiguous. Germline CDR1 and CDR2: MNHEY and SVGEGT. Trimming took 7 bases from V and 0 from J, leaving 16 bases between them. The CDR3 sequence is 16 residues long. CDR3 DNA: TGTGCCAGCATAAAGTCTAGGGATACCTCCTACAATGAGCAGTTCTTC. Translation: CASIKSRDTSYNEQFF.

In regard to this clonotype: This may be a read error: a much more frequent sequence differs by one nucleotide. In DNA form, the CDR3 reads TGTGCCATCAGTGGTTCAGTCCCTGAGCAGTACTTC. Translation: CAISGSVPEQYF. The V call is TRBV10-3, the J call TRBJ2-7; D is uncertain. CDR3 size: 12 residues. Trimming left V 4 bases short and J 7 bases short, with 11 bases between. Germline assignment: CDR1 ENHRY and CDR2 SYGVKD.

The chain uses TRBV4-1 and TRBJ1-4; D remains unclear. CDR1 is MGHRA and CDR2 is YSYEKL in the germline V gene. The V end lost 1 base, the J end lost 10 bases, and 16 bases lay between the germline ends. This CDR3 is built from 15 residues. The CDR3 spells CASSQVDGKGRKLFF. The CDR3 DNA sequence: TGCGCCAGCAGCCAAGTTGACGGGAAAGGGCGAAAACTGTTTTTT.

The gene calls are TRBV6-5 and TRBJ2-3; 10 nucleotides match TRBD2. Trimming took 2 bases from V and 2 from J; bases not matched to a gene: 7. The CDR3 contains 17 residues. Germline CDR1 and CDR2: MNHEY and SVGAGI. CDR3 bases: TGTGCCAGCAGTTACCAAATAGCGGGGGGATACACAGATACGCAGTATTTT. It codes for CASSYQIAGGYTDTQYF.

As regards this clonotype: The junction does not match germline at one end; this may be a read error. The chain links TRBV29-1 to TRBJ1-2; D gene unclear. Germline-derived CDR1 and CDR2 are SQVTM and ANQGSEA. CDR3 length equals 12 residues. CDR3 bases: TGCAGCGTAGAAGCAACCCTAGGAGGCTACACCTTC. It translates to CSVEATLGGYTF.

This clonotype came up once. The junction and the germline gene differ at one end; a read error may be behind it. The V gene is TRBV28, the J gene TRBJ2-3, with a possible D match to TRBD1 (5 bases). The CDR3 length is 13 residues. The germline V gene has CDR1 MDHEN and CDR2 SYDVKM. The CDR3 nucleotides read TGTACCAGCAGTTTGAGGACACTTTATACGCAGTATTTT. Amino acid sequence: CTSSLRTLYTQYF.

CDR3 DNA: TGTGCCAGCAGCCCAAACAGGGGGCAGGAGACCCAGTACTTC. The encoded protein is CASSPNRGQETQYF. The V gene is TRBV7-2, the J gene TRBJ2-5; TRBD1 matches at 9 bases. Germline assignment: CDR1 SGHTA and CDR2 FQGNSA. The CDR3 is made up of 14 amino acids. The ends lost 5 bases at V and 5 bases at J; junction bases unmatched: 6.

This clonotype was picked up many times. The chain couples TRBV29-1 to TRBJ1-2, with a weak D call TRBD1 (5 bases). The germline gives CDR1 SQVTM, CDR2 ANQGSEA. This CDR3 has 14 residues. Trimming took 0 bases from V and 4 from J, leaving 12 bases between them. CDR3 protein: CSVEDEEGFYGYTF. The DNA for the CDR3 is TGCAGCGTTGAAGATGAAGAGGGGTTCTATGGCTACACCTTC.

V and J are TRBV7-6 and TRBJ2-1; D tentatively fits TRBD1 or TRBD2 (5 bases each). The CDR3 is 15 amino acids. Between the trimmed V and J ends, which lost 5 bases and 7 bases, there was a span of 18 bases. The germline V gene has CDR1 SGHVS and CDR2 FNYEAQ. The CDR3 nucleotides read TGTGCCAGCAGCGCGGCAGGGTTCACGGGAAATGAGCAGTTCTTC. Its protein is CASSAAGFTGNEQFF.

This clonotype has only a few counts. The gene calls are TRBV2 and TRBJ2-5, with TRBD1 matching 8 bases. Germline lookup yields CDR1 SNHLY and CDR2 FYNNEI. V lost 3 bases, J lost 4 bases, and 4 bases stayed unmatched. The CDR3 sequence is 14 residues long. CDR3 residues: CASSEGQAVETQYF. The CDR3 bases are TGTGCCAGCAGTGAGGGACAGGCGGTAGAGACCCAGTACTTC.

The sample holds many counts of this clonotype. The gene calls are TRBV12-3 or TRBV12-4 and TRBJ2-1; D possibly corresponds to TRBD2 (5 bases). The end of the DNA fits TRBJ2-7 better, so the J call may be wrong. CDR3 length: 18 residues. The CDR3 DNA follows: TGTGCCAGCAGTTTTGAGGGAACCGGTAGAAGCTCCTACAATGAGCAGTACTTC. Amino acid sequence: CASSFEGTGRSSYNEQYF.

This clonotype was counted between two and nine times. The chain carries TRBV12-3 or TRBV12-4 and TRBJ2-7; D might be TRBD1 (6 bases). The CDR3 totals 17 residues. Trimming pared 0 bases from V and 0 bases from J, leaving 15 bases between. CDR3 coding DNA: TGTGCCAGCAGTTTAGCGCTGATCCGGGACACCTCCTACGAGCAGTACTTC. This encodes CASSLALIRDTSYEQYF.

The chain carries TRBV5-1 and TRBJ2-7; 9 bases are a match to TRBD1. The trim removed 3 bases at V and 4 bases at J, leaving 5 bases unmatched. CDR3 length equals 14 residues. Germline CDR1 and CDR2: SGHRS and YFSETQ. In DNA form, the CDR3 reads TGCGCCAGCAGCTGGGACAGGGTTAGGTACGAGCAGTACTTC. This codes for CASSWDRVRYEQYF.

This clonotype was observed once. V is TRBV20-1 and J is TRBJ1-4, with D maybe TRBD1 (5 bases). V was shortened by 6 bases and J by 3 bases, with 11 bases between the two germline ends. The CDR3 is 13 residues long. Germline CDR1 is DFQATT and CDR2 is SNEGSKA (reference sequence). The CDR3 DNA is TGCAGTGCAGCGCGGGGCGCTAATGAAAAACTGTTTTTT. Its protein is CSAARGANEKLFF.

The chain carries TRBV4-2 and TRBJ2-3; 10 positions agree with TRBD1. V lost 2 bases and J lost 5; bases outside the gene matches: 7. The CDR3 has 16 amino acids. The germline CDR1 and CDR2 sequences are LGHNA and YNFKEQ. CDR3 region: CASSQLQGQGKDTQYF. The CDR3 DNA follows: TGTGCCAGCAGCCAACTTCAGGGACAGGGGAAAGATACGCAGTATTTT.